Below are 6 T cell receptor beta chains sequenced from a single sample in a study of T cell changes during pregnancy in multiple sclerosis. Repertoires were generated with immunoSEQ multiplex PCR, while TCRdb's copy carries only in-frame clones and drops some. The sample holds some 64,000 clones, 91% seen once. This specimen was peripheral blood, taken in the first trimester of pregnancy. These receptors all stem from a female donor with multiple sclerosis, enrolled in a pregnancy study.

The CDR3 sequence: CASSLTLAFTDTQYF. The CDR3, as DNA: TGTGCCAGCAGCTTAACACTAGCCTTCACAGATACGCAGTATTTT. The chain uses TRBV7-9 and TRBJ2-3; D is perhaps TRBD2 (6 bases). Germline V gives CDR1 SEHNR, CDR2 FQNEAQ (reference sequence). The V and J ends lost 2 bases and 2 bases respectively, with 11 bases between them. The CDR3 sequence is 15 residues long.

The gene calls are TRBV5-1 and TRBJ2-3; 8 bases match TRBD1. Germline-derived CDR1 and CDR2 are SGHRS and YFSETQ. Trimming removed 4 bases from V and 3 bases from J; junction bases left unmatched: 4. The CDR3 is 14 amino acids. CDR3 in amino acids: CASSIQGGTDTQYF. CDR3 coding DNA: TGCGCCAGCAGCATACAGGGGGGAACAGATACGCAGTATTTT.

The chain combines TRBV18 with TRBJ1-1; the match to TRBD1 covers 7 bases. CDR3 length: 14 residues. CDR1 KGHSH and CDR2 LQKENI come from the germline V gene. V trimming: 5 bases; J trimming: 1 base; junction bases outside the gene matches: 4. The CDR3 bases are TGTGCCAGCTCATACGGACAGGAGAACACTGAAGCTTTCTTT. Translating it yields CASSYGQENTEAFF.

This clone was seen more than once but under ten times. The chain is built from TRBV7-8 and TRBJ2-1, with 9 bases aligning to TRBD2. The germline gives CDR1 SGHVS, CDR2 FQNEAQ. Trimming at V came to 2 bases and at J to 8 bases, leaving 7 bases not matched to a gene. The CDR3 has 15 residues. The CDR3 DNA sequence: TGTGCCAGCAGCTTACGGGCTAGCGGGATTTATGAGCAGTTCTTC. Its translation is CASSLRASGIYEQFF.

The chain combines TRBV6-5 with TRBJ1-6; weak D call: TRBD1 (6 bases). Looked up from germline, CDR1 is MNHEY and CDR2 is SVGAGI. CDR3 size: 15 residues. The ends were cut back, 6 bases at V and 8 bases at J, with 17 bases in the middle. This chain's CDR3 is CASSYSQKGDSPLHF. The CDR3 region has the DNA TGTGCCAGCAGCTATTCCCAGAAGGGGGATTCACCCCTCCACTTT.

This clone occurred once. The rearrangement links TRBV6-6 to TRBJ2-2; TRBD1 agrees at 9 bases. This CDR3 is built from 16 residues. Germline CDR1 and CDR2: MNHNY and SVGAGI (reference sequence). V lost 2 bases and J lost 5; bases outside the gene matches: 6. CDR3 residues: CASSYPGQGITGELFF. The CDR3 region has the DNA TGTGCCAGCAGTTACCCGGGACAGGGAATTACCGGGGAGCTGTTTTTT.